Listed below are T cell receptor beta chains from one sample, sequenced in a study of tumor-infiltrating lymphocytes in oesophageal squamous cell carcinoma. TCRdb called the PCR reads again in MiXCR, with one record for every CDR3 protein. The sample lists under 20,000 distinct CDR3 sequences, just under 40% occurring once. Material for sequencing was esophageal tumor tissue. Every receptor here comes from a male donor with esophageal squamous cell carcinoma. CDR3s include the opening cysteine and the closing phenylalanine or tryptophan. A D gene is named only where the DNA matches it firmly. Clone size is given for some rows only: seen once, a few or many times, or a class if the clone is expanded.

j_call | clone_size | d_call | v_call | cdr3_aa | cdr3_nt
TRBJ2-7 | - | - | TRBV6-1 | CASRYTGAGGEQYF | TGTGCCAGCAGATATACAGGGGCCGGGGGAGAGCAGTACTTC
TRBJ2-1 | medium-sized | TRBD1 | TRBV24-1 | CATSRDRGRNEQFF | TGTGCCACCAGCCGGGACAGGGGGCGAAATGAGCAGTTCTTC
TRBJ2-7 | many | TRBD2 | TRBV11-1 | CASSSDYSGDYEQYF | TGTGCCAGCAGCTCAGACTATAGCGGGGACTACGAGCAGTACTTC
TRBJ2-7 | many | - | TRBV12-3/TRBV12-4 | CASSSGLVEQYF | TGTGCCAGCAGTTCAGGACTCGTCGAGCAGTACTTC
TRBJ2-5 | - | - | TRBV7-6 | CASSRGGGTKETQYF | TGTGCTAGCAGCAGGGGGGGGGGGACCAAAGAGACCCAGTACTTC
TRBJ2-1 | medium-sized | - | TRBV18 | CASSLSPGENNEQFF | TGTGCCAGCTCACTTTCTCCGGGAGAGAACAATGAGCAGTTCTTC
TRBJ1-5 | - | TRBD1 | TRBV7-3 | CASSPGGRNQPQHF | TGTGCCAGCAGCCCAGGGGGACGCAATCAGCCCCAGCATTTT
TRBJ2-1 | few | - | TRBV6-1 | CASSEGSAGRSSYNEQFF | TGTGCCAGCAGTGAGGGTTCCGCGGGGCGCAGCTCCTACAATGAGCAGTTCTTC
TRBJ2-5 | - | - | TRBV7-2 | CASSLGRTSETQYF | TGTGCCAGCAGCTTGGGGCGGACTTCAGAGACCCAGTACTTC
TRBJ2-5 | once | - | TRBV9 | CASSQGTHNEQYF | TGTGCCAGCAGCCAGGGTACCCACAATGAGCAGTACTTC
TRBJ2-1 | - | - | TRBV6-1 | CASRSATFSYNEQFF | TGTGCCAGCAGGTCTGCGACCTTCTCCTACAATGAGCAGTTCTTC
TRBJ2-3 | - | - | TRBV6-6 | CASTVGQLDTQYF | TGTGCCAGCACGGTGGGGCAACTCGATACGCAGTATTTT
TRBJ1-1 | - | - | TRBV7-6 | CASSLWDGEAFF | TGTGCCAGCAGCTTGTGGGACGGTGAAGCTTTCTTT
TRBJ1-1 | medium-sized | - | TRBV7-8 | CASSLLSKDTEAFF | TGTGCCAGCAGCTTACTGAGTAAAGACACTGAAGCTTTCTTT
TRBJ2-7 | few | - | TRBV7-2 | CASRGASSYEQYF | TGTGCCAGCCGGGGGGCTAGCTCCTACGAGCAGTACTTC
TRBJ2-5 | few | TRBD1 | TRBV11-2 | CASSQKGTGGAETQYF | TGTGCCAGCAGCCAGAAGGGTACAGGGGGCGCGGAGACCCAGTACTTC
TRBJ2-7 | - | - | TRBV11-3 | CASSLAGDYEQYF | TGTGCCAGCAGCTTAGCAGGGGACTACGAGCAGTACTTC
TRBJ2-1 | once | - | TRBV28 | CASRGVDYPYNEQFF | TGTGCCAGCAGGGGGGTTGACTATCCGTACAATGAGCAGTTCTTC
TRBJ2-3 | many | - | TRBV10-1 | CASSEWTSGQKTDTQYF | TGCGCCAGCAGTGAGTGGACTTCGGGACAAAAAACAGATACGCAGTATTTT
TRBJ2-3 | few | - | TRBV13 | CASSTVTSSTDTQYF | TGTGCCAGCAGCACAGTTACTAGTAGCACAGATACGCAGTATTTT
TRBJ1-4 | few | - | TRBV2 | CASRGWGAGEATNEKLFF | TGTGCCAGCAGGGGGTGGGGCGCAGGGGAAGCAACTAATGAAAAACTGTTTTTT
TRBJ2-3 | - | TRBD1 | TRBV7-8 | CASSLGPRGQGDTQYF | TGTGCCAGCAGCTTAGGGCCCAGGGGGCAGGGAGATACGCAGTATTTT
TRBJ1-4 | - | TRBD1 | TRBV2 | CASSDRGHTNEKLFF | TGTGCCAGCAGTGACAGGGGGCACACTAATGAAAAACTGTTTTTT
TRBJ2-1 | - | TRBD2 | TRBV7-3 | CASSRRGGGSRNEQFF | TGTGCCAGCAGCCGACGGGGGGGGGGTTCTCGCAATGAGCAGTTCTTC
TRBJ2-7 | medium-sized | - | TRBV7-8 | CASSLAGSVYEQYF | TGTGCCAGCAGCTTAGCGGGGAGTGTCTACGAGCAGTACTTC
TRBJ2-7 | many | - | TRBV10-3 | CAISESPGEQYEQYF | TGTGCCATCAGTGAGTCTCCGGGCGAGCAGTACGAGCAGTACTTC
TRBJ2-4 | - | - | TRBV7-2 | CASSLNLIQYF | TGTGCCAGCAGCTTAAACCTCATTCAGTACTTC
TRBJ1-6 | - | - | TRBV11-2 | CASSPVAASSYEQYF | TGTGCCAGCAGCCCTGTAGCGGCAAGCTCCTACGAGCAGTACTTT
TRBJ2-7 | once | - | TRBV28 | CASSPLGDEQYF | TGTGCCAGCAGCCCCCTTGGGGACGAGCAGTACTTC
TRBJ2-1 | once | - | TRBV7-8 | CASSLLSSPEQFF | TGTGCCAGCAGCTTACTTTCCAGCCCTGAGCAGTTCTTC
TRBJ1-4 | many | - | TRBV28 | CASSLGESINEKLFF | TGTGCCAGCAGTTTAGGGGAGAGCATTAATGAAAAACTGTTTTTT
TRBJ2-3 | few | TRBD2 | TRBV9 | CASSPGLVADTQYF | TGTGCCAGCAGCCCAGGACTAGTTGCAGATACGCAGTATTTT
TRBJ1-2 | many | TRBD1 | TRBV28 | CASSLESDRGYTF | TGTGCCAGCAGTTTAGAGTCGGACAGGGGCTACACCTTC
TRBJ2-1 | - | TRBD2 | TRBV7-3 | CASSRLTGLAGGNEQFF | TGTGCCAGCAGCCGACTTACGGGACTAGCGGGAGGGAATGAGCAGTTCTTC
TRBJ2-4 | many | - | TRBV4-1 | CASSQDRTGRGNIQYF | TGCGCCAGCAGCCAAGACCGGACAGGCCGGGGGAACATTCAGTACTTC
TRBJ2-1 | medium-sized | TRBD2 | TRBV7-2 | CASSLAPSGTAYNEQFF | TGTGCCAGCAGCTTAGCGCCTAGCGGGACTGCCTACAATGAGCAGTTCTTC
TRBJ2-2 | medium-sized | - | TRBV6-1 | CASIRTDFTGELFF | TGTGCCAGCATTCGGACAGATTTCACCGGGGAGCTGTTTTTT
TRBJ2-1 | once | TRBD1 | TRBV10-1 | CASSTADRYNEQFF | TGCGCCAGCAGTACGGCGGACAGGTACAATGAGCAGTTCTTC